This TCR beta chain originates from a study of control samples from healthy donors and cancer patients. Generated by immunoSEQ multiplex PCR, the TCRdb table keeps only in-frame clones and is missing some. This sample has 150,000 to 200,000 clones, with approximately 86% found just once. Germline CDR1 is SGHAT and CDR2 is FQNNGV. With 5 bases clipped from V and 2 bases from J, the junction kept 3 bases outside the gene matches. The length of the CDR3 is 17 residues. The source is a man younger than 30 in good health. The V gene is TRBV11-2, the J gene TRBJ2-1; 16 bases line up with TRBD2. Sequences were obtained from blood. DNA for the CDR3: TGTGCCAGCAGCGAGGGACTAGCGGGGGGGGCCTACAATGAGCAGTTCTTC. The encoded protein is CASSEGLAGGAYNEQFF. Looking up the rest from reference TRBV11-2 and TRBJ2-1 gives the full variable domain: EAGVAQSPRYKIIEKRQSVAFWCNPISGHATLYWYQQILGQGPKLLIQFQNNGVVDDSQLPKDRFSAERLKGVDSTLKIQPAKLEDSAVYLCASSEGLAGGAYNEQFFGPGTRLTVL.